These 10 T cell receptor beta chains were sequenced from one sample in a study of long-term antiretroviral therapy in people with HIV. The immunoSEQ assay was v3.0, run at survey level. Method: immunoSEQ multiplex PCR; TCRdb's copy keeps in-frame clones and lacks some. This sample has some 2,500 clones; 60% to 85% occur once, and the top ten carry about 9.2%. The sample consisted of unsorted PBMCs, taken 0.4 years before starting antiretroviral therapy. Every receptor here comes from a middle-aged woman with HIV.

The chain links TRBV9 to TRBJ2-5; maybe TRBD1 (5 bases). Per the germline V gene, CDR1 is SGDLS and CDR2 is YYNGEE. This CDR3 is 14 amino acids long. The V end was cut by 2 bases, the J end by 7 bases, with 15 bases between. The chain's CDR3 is CASSVSPVTGTQYF. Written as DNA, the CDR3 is TGTGCCAGCAGCGTTTCTCCGGTTACAGGGACCCAGTACTTC.

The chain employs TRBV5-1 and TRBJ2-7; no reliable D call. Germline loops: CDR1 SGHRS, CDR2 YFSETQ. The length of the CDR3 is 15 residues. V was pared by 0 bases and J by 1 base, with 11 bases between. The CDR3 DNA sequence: TGCGCCAGCAGCTTGGGAGTGGGTCAGTCCTACGAGCAGTACTTC. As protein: CASSLGVGQSYEQYF.

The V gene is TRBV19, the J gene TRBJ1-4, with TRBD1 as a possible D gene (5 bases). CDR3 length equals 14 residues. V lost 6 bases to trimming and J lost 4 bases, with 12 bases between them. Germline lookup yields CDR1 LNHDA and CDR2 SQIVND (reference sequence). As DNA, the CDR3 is TGTGCCAGTAGCAGGGACGTTCTTAATGAAAAACTGTTTTTT. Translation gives CASSRDVLNEKLFF.

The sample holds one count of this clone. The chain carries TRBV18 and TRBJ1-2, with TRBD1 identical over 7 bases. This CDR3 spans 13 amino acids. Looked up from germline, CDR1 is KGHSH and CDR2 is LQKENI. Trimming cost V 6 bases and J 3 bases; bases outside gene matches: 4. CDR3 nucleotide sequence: TGTGCCAGCTCGCCAGACAGGGACTATGGCTACACCTTC. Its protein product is CASSPDRDYGYTF.

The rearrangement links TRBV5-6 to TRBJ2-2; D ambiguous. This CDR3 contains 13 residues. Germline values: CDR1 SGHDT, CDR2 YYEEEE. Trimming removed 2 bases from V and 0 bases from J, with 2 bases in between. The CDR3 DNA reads TGTGCCAGCAGCTTCGCGAACACCGGGGAGCTGTTTTTT. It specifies CASSFANTGELFF.

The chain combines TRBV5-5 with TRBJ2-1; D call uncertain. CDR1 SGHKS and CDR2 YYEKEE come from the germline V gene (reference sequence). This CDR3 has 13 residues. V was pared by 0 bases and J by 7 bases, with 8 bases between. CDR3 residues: CASSLALRNEQFF. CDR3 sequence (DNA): TGTGCCAGCAGCTTGGCCCTCAGAAATGAGCAGTTCTTC.

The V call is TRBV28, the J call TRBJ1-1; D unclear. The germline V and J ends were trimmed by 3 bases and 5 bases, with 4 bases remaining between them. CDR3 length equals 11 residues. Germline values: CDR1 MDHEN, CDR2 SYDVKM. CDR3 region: CASSFRTEAFF. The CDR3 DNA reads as TGTGCCAGCAGTTTCCGGACTGAAGCTTTCTTT.

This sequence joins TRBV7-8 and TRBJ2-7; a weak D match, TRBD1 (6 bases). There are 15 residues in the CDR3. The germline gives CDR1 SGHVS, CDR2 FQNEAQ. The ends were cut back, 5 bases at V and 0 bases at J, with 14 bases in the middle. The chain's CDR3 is CASSSRRDTSYEQYF. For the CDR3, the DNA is TGTGCCAGCAGCAGCCGACGGGACACCTCCTACGAGCAGTACTTC.

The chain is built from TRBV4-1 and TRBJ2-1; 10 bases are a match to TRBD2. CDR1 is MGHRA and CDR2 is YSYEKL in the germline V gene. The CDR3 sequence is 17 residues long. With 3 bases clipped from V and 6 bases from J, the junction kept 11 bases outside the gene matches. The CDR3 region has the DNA TGCGCCAGCAGCCAGGGGGTCTCCGGGACTAGCGTCAATGAGCAGTTCTTC. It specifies CASSQGVSGTSVNEQFF.

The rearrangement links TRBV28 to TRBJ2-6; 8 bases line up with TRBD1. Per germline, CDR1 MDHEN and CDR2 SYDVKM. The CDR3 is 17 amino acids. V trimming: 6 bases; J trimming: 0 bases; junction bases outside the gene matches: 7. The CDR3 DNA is TGTGCCAGCAGCCTGACAGGGGCGAACTCTGGGGCCAACGTCCTGACTTTC. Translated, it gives CASSLTGANSGANVLTF.